This T cell receptor (beta chain) was sequenced in a study of T-cell memory formation after mild COVID-19. TCRdb reprocessed the 5' RACE reads with MiXCR, giving one entry per CDR3 protein. The data contain under 400,000 distinct CDR3 sequences, 25% to 30% of them singletons. Sequencing was carried out using PBMCs or a T cell subset sorted from them (not recorded which). This sequence was found in an adult woman who had mild COVID-19 (a few samples of this study predate the infection). Cell type and time point are not known.

Here the CDR3 DNA reads TGCAGTGCTAGAGATCGGGGCGGGGACTATGGCTACACCTTC. Amino acid sequence: CSARDRGGDYGYTF. This rearrangement joins TRBV20-1 to TRBJ1-2, with D possibly TRBD1 on 5 matching bases. Between the trimmed V and J ends, which lost 0 bases and 3 bases, there was a span of 11 bases. CDR1 is DFQATT and CDR2 is SNEGSKA in the germline V gene (reference sequence). The CDR3 totals 14 residues.